This TCR beta chain emerged from a study of T cell changes during pregnancy in multiple sclerosis. The sample holds one count of this clone. Assay: immunoSEQ multiplex PCR; the TCRdb copy retains only in-frame clones and omits some. Among some 27,000 clones, roughly nine tenths were seen once, and the ten largest hold roughly 7.4%. CDR3 size: 16 residues. The V end lost 8 bases, the J end lost 6 bases, and 20 bases lay between the germline ends. Germline V gene lookup returns CDR1 LNHDA and CDR2 SQIVND (reference sequence). The chain is built from TRBV19 and TRBJ1-6; unclear D gene. This TCR derives from a female donor with multiple sclerosis, enrolled in a pregnancy study. The input for sequencing was CD8+ T cells from peripheral blood mononuclear cells, taken before pregnancy. This CDR3 reads CASRSHSGAANSPLHF. The CDR3 DNA follows: TGTGCCAGTCGGAGTCACTCGGGAGCGGCTAATTCACCCCTCCACTTT.